Listed below are T cell receptor beta chains from one sample, sequenced in a study of blood T cell repertoires in COVID-19. Measured with immunoSEQ multiplex PCR; TCRdb has only the in-frame clones, and not every one. The sample contains under 95,000 clones, roughly 92% of which appear only once. Sequenced: peripheral blood. The receptors shown here come from a man between 50 and 59 years old with COVID-19, enrolled during active disease. Both conserved end residues are part of each CDR3. D genes are given only for firm matches. Size is stated for part of the rows, as once, few or many counts, or as a class when the clone is expanded.

D gene	V gene	J gene	clone size	CDR3 protein	CDR3 DNA
TRBD2	TRBV10-1	TRBJ2-7	once	CASSERAGASYEQYF	TGCGCCAGCAGTGAGAGGGCGGGAGCCTCCTACGAGCAGTACTTC
.	TRBV28	TRBJ2-5	.	CASSFNGQETQYF	TGTGCCAGCAGCTTTAACGGGCAAGAGACCCAGTACTTC
TRBD1	TRBV11-2	TRBJ2-1	.	CASSLIRGNEQFF	TGTGCCAGCAGCTTAATCAGGGGGAATGAGCAGTTCTTC
TRBD2	TRBV7-2	TRBJ2-1	.	CASSAYNPLAGGFNEQFF	TGTGCCAGCAGCGCGTACAACCCACTAGCGGGAGGCTTCAATGAGCAGTTCTTC
.	TRBV15	TRBJ2-1	.	CATSRPGTNNEQFF	TGTGCCACCAGCAGGCCCGGGACAAACAATGAGCAGTTCTTC
TRBD2	TRBV19	TRBJ2-3	.	CASSQAGGTDTQYF	TGTGCCAGTAGTCAGGCGGGGGGCACAGATACGCAGTATTTT
TRBD1	TRBV9	TRBJ1-5	.	CASSARGDSQPQHF	TGTGCCAGCAGCGCCAGGGGGGATAGTCAGCCCCAGCATTTT
.	TRBV28	TRBJ1-1	.	CASSFGGSTEAFF	TGTGCCAGCAGTTTCGGGGGAAGCACTGAAGCTTTCTTT
TRBD1	TRBV5-1	TRBJ1-2	.	CASSSTGTGGVGGYTF	TGCGCCAGCAGCTCTACCGGGACAGGGGGTGTAGGTGGCTACACCTTC
.	TRBV30	TRBJ2-4	.	CAWSRDNVAKNIQYF	TGTGCCTGGAGTCGGGACAACGTAGCCAAAAACATTCAGTACTTC
TRBD1	TRBV27	TRBJ1-2	.	CASSRQGADYGYTF	TGTGCCAGCAGTAGACAGGGGGCGGACTATGGCTACACCTTC
.	TRBV9	TRBJ2-5	.	CASSSSSGPQETQYF	TGTGCCAGCAGCTCCAGTTCAGGCCCCCAAGAGACCCAGTACTTC
.	TRBV30	TRBJ1-1	.	CAWVRDHRHTEAFF	TGTGCCTGGGTGCGGGATCATAGGCACACTGAAGCTTTCTTT
.	TRBV30	TRBJ2-2	.	CAWTRRGVTGELFF	TGTGCCTGGACCAGGAGGGGCGTAACCGGGGAGCTGTTTTTT
TRBD1	TRBV29-1	TRBJ2-1	few	CSVEAGQGANEQFF	TGCAGCGTTGAGGCGGGACAGGGGGCTAATGAGCAGTTCTTC
.	TRBV11-2	TRBJ2-7	.	CASSPRAGYYEQYF	TGTGCCAGCAGCCCAAGGGCGGGATACTACGAGCAGTACTTC
TRBD1	TRBV6-1	TRBJ1-5	.	CASSEGQGAGNQPQHF	TGTGCCAGCAGTGAGGGACAGGGGGCAGGCAATCAGCCCCAGCATTTT
TRBD1	TRBV19	TRBJ2-1	.	CASSGTGGNEQFF	TGTGCCAGTAGTGGAACAGGGGGCAATGAGCAGTTCTTC
.	TRBV12-3/TRBV12-4	TRBJ1-4	.	CASSFGGGEKLFF	TGTGCCAGCAGTTTCGGGGGTGGGGAAAAACTGTTTTTT
.	TRBV4-1	TRBJ1-6	.	CASSQWTVNSPLHF	TGCGCCAGCAGCCAATGGACAGTGAATTCACCCCTCCACTTT
.	TRBV2	TRBJ2-4	.	CASSEALGGTVTKLAKNIQYF	TGTGCCAGCAGTGAAGCGCTTGGGGGGACCGTTACGAAACTAGCCAAAAACATTCAGTACTTC
TRBD2	TRBV7-3	TRBJ2-3	.	CASSLTGLAGGADTQYF	TGTGCCAGCAGCTTAACAGGACTAGCGGGAGGAGCAGATACGCAGTATTTT
TRBD2	TRBV7-3	TRBJ2-7	.	CASSSLAGDAQYF	TGTGCCAGCAGCTCACTAGCGGGAGACGCCCAGTACTTC
TRBD1	TRBV4-3	TRBJ2-1	.	CASSQDSGTGTYNEQFF	TGCGCCAGCAGCCAAGATTCTGGGACAGGGACCTACAATGAGCAGTTCTTC
.	TRBV7-2	TRBJ2-1	.	CASSGRGWEQFF	TGTGCCAGCAGCGGTAGGGGGTGGGAGCAGTTCTTC
.	TRBV7-2	TRBJ2-7	.	CASSLAAVTGEQYF	TGTGCCAGCAGCTTAGCAGCGGTAACTGGGGAGCAGTACTTC
.	TRBV4-1	TRBJ2-1	.	CASSQPAPLRGQNYNEQFF	TGCGCCAGCAGCCAACCCGCCCCCCTGCGGGGGCAAAATTACAATGAGCAGTTCTTC
.	TRBV5-1	TRBJ2-1	once	CASSLGLAPQNEQFF	TGCGCCAGCAGCTTGGGATTGGCCCCCCAGAATGAGCAGTTCTTC
.	TRBV10-1	TRBJ2-6	.	CASSEGGVGSGANVLTF	TGCGCCAGCAGTGAAGGGGGAGTCGGCTCTGGGGCCAACGTCCTGACTTTC
.	TRBV28	TRBJ2-7	.	CASSLGRAEQYF	TGTGCCAGCAGTTTAGGCAGGGCCGAGCAGTACTTC
.	TRBV2	TRBJ2-1	.	CASSEDSRASSYNEQFF	TGTGCCAGCAGTGAAGACTCGAGGGCCAGCTCCTACAATGAGCAGTTCTTC
TRBD2	TRBV24-1	TRBJ2-1	.	CATSDPSLAGVHNEQFF	TGTGCCACCAGTGACCCCTCACTAGCGGGAGTCCACAATGAGCAGTTCTTC
TRBD2	TRBV7-6	TRBJ2-3	.	CASSQLAGQDTQYF	TGTGCCAGCAGCCAACTAGCGGGGCAGGATACGCAGTATTTT
TRBD1	TRBV9	TRBJ2-1	once	CASSVTGVNNEQFF	TGTGCCAGCAGCGTGACAGGGGTAAACAATGAGCAGTTCTTC
.	TRBV28	TRBJ2-2	.	CASKPGVNTGELFF	TGTGCCAGCAAGCCAGGGGTGAACACCGGGGAGCTGTTTTTT
.	TRBV7-2	TRBJ2-3	.	CARTRRDTDTQYF	TGTGCCAGGACAAGGCGGGACACAGATACGCAGTATTTT
.	TRBV21-1	TRBJ2-7	.	CASSKWLAGVNSYYEQYF	TGTGCCAGCAGCAAATGGCTAGCGGGCGTTAATTCCTACTACGAGCAGTACTTC
TRBD1	TRBV7-8	TRBJ1-2	.	CASSSYRGSGYTF	TGTGCCAGCAGCTCTTACAGGGGGTCTGGCTACACCTTC
TRBD1	TRBV28	TRBJ1-2	.	CASSFPPGTGYGYTF	TGTGCCAGCAGTTTCCCCCCGGGGACAGGCTATGGCTACACCTTC
TRBD2	TRBV19	TRBJ2-5	.	CASSSTSVTQETQYF	TGTGCCAGTAGTTCGACTAGCGTAACTCAAGAGACCCAGTACTTC
TRBD1	TRBV5-4	TRBJ2-4	.	CASSLDRQGLAKNIQYF	TGTGCCAGCAGCTTGGACCGACAGGGGCTGGCCAAAAACATTCAGTACTTC
.	TRBV6-6	TRBJ1-2	.	CASRPVGATNYGYTF	TGTGCCAGCAGACCGGTGGGCGCGACTAACTATGGCTACACCTTC
.	TRBV6-2/TRBV6-3	TRBJ2-7	.	CASSRGGDEQYF	TGTGCCAGCAGTCGAGGAGGCGACGAGCAGTACTTC
.	TRBV3-1/TRBV3-2	TRBJ1-5	few	CASSQGRGLGNQPQHF	TGTGCCAGCAGCCAAGGCAGGGGCCTCGGCAATCAGCCCCAGCATTTT